This entry lists 22 T cell receptor beta chains sequenced from one sample in a study of blood T cell repertoires in COVID-19. This table comes from immunoSEQ multiplex PCR, and its TCRdb copy is limited to in-frame clones, with some not included. The sample consists of approximately 140,000 clones, roughly 90% of them appearing once. What was sequenced was peripheral blood. The receptors stem from a man in his 70s with active COVID-19.

The J gene is TRBJ2-3, the V gene TRBV21-1; the table's TRBD2 call for D was not verified on the DNA. TRBV21-1 represents a pseudogene. The CDR3 covers 17 residues. This chain's CDR3 is CASSKKNPGGDPDTQYF. DNA of the CDR3: TGTGCCAGCAGCAAAAAAAATCCAGGAGGGGACCCAGATACGCAGTATTTT.

The chain joins TRBV29-1 to TRBJ2-5; unclear D gene. Germline CDR1 reads SQVTM; CDR2 reads ANQGSEA. CDR3 size: 12 residues. Trimming removed 5 bases from V and 1 base from J, with 8 bases in between. In nucleotides, the CDR3 is TGCAGCGTTTTAGAGTTCCAAGAGACCCAGTACTTC. Residues: CSVLEFQETQYF.

The chain links TRBV5-1 to TRBJ1-4; the D is unclear. The CDR3 runs 15 residues. Germline V gene lookup returns CDR1 SGHRS and CDR2 YFSETQ. V lost 1 base and J 0 bases, leaving 7 bases between the germline ends. CDR3 amino acids: CASSLPAATNEKLFF. The CDR3 bases are TGCGCCAGCAGCTTGCCGGCGGCAACTAATGAAAAACTGTTTTTT. The variable domain in full, completed from reference TRBV5-1 and TRBJ1-4, reads KAGVTQTPRYLIKTRGQQVTLSCSPISGHRSVSWYQQTPGQGLQFLFEYFSETQRNKGNFPGRFSGRQFSNSRSEMNVSTLELGDSALYLCASSLPAATNEKLFFGSGTQLSVL.

J is TRBJ2-2 and V is TRBV19; D not certain. CDR1 and CDR2 from the germline V gene are LNHDA and SQIVND (reference sequence). CDR3 length: 12 amino acids. The germline V and J ends were trimmed by 4 bases and 10 bases, with 10 bases remaining between them. The DNA of the CDR3 is TGTGCCAGTAGTAAATCCCGCGAGGAGCTGTTTTTT. As protein: CASSKSREELFF.

The V gene is TRBV11-2, the J gene TRBJ2-5; unclear D gene. V lost 1 base, J lost 5 bases, and 5 bases lay in between. The CDR3 extends over 12 amino acids. Per the germline V gene, CDR1 is SGHAT and CDR2 is FQNNGV. This CDR3 reads CASSLVSETQYF. CDR3 DNA: TGTGCCAGCAGCTTAGTGTCTGAGACCCAGTACTTC.

This clone was recorded once. The chain couples TRBV19 to TRBJ2-7; 8 bases are a match to TRBD1. Germline CDR1 reads LNHDA; CDR2 reads SQIVND (reference sequence). The ends lost 3 bases at V and 3 bases at J; junction bases unmatched: 13. CDR3 size: 17 residues. In DNA, the CDR3 is TGTGCCAGTAGTATCACAGGACAGGGTAACAGCCGCTACGAGCAGTACTTC. Protein product: CASSITGQGNSRYEQYF.

This rearrangement joins TRBV6-5 to TRBJ2-5; TRBD1 is a possible D gene (6 bases). CDR3 length: 13 amino acids. Germline V gene lookup returns CDR1 MNHEY and CDR2 SVGAGI. Trimming shortened V by 6 bases and J by 0 bases, and 8 bases separated the two germline ends. The CDR3 region has the DNA TGTGCCAGCAGACGACAGGACCAAGAGACCCAGTACTTC. Amino acids: CASRRQDQETQYF.

The rearrangement links TRBV28 to TRBJ1-4; D gene unclear. This CDR3 region has 14 residues. With 7 bases removed from V and 6 bases from J, the gap between germline ends came to 15 bases. Germline CDR1 reads MDHEN; CDR2 reads SYDVKM. The CDR3 region is CASTSSGRYEKLFF. CDR3 bases: TGTGCCAGCACCTCAAGCGGTCGTTATGAAAAACTGTTTTTT.

The J gene is TRBJ2-7, the V gene TRBV7-6; 13 bases are shared with TRBD2. After removal of 5 bases from V and 3 bases from J, the junction contained 7 bases not matched to a gene. Germline-derived CDR1 and CDR2 are SGHVS and FNYEAQ. The length of the CDR3 is 16 residues. The CDR3 protein is CASSRTSGRFIYEQYF. CDR3 DNA: TGTGCCAGCAGCAGGACTAGCGGGAGATTTATCTACGAGCAGTACTTC. Full variable domain (missing parts from reference TRBV7-6 and TRBJ2-7): GAGVSQSPRYKVTKRGQDVALRCDPISGHVSLYWYRQALGQGPEFLTYFNYEAQQDKSGLPNDRFSAERPEGSISTLTIQRTEQRDSAMYRCASSRTSGRFIYEQYFGPGTRLTVT.

V usage is TRBV10-3 and J usage is TRBJ2-5; maybe TRBD1 (6 bases). Germline lookup yields CDR1 ENHRY and CDR2 SYGVKD. V lost 2 bases, J lost 4 bases, and 17 bases lay in between. The CDR3 extends over 16 amino acids. The CDR3 region has the DNA TGTGCCATCAGTGAGCCGACCGGCCAAGGGGGAGAGACCCAGTACTTC. The encoded protein is CAISEPTGQGGETQYF.

The rearrangement joins TRBV6-5 to TRBJ2-1; 8 bases agree with TRBD2. The length of the CDR3 is 13 residues. V lost 6 bases and J lost 10; bases outside the gene matches: 8. CDR1 and CDR2 from the germline V gene are MNHEY and SVGAGI. CDR3 DNA sequence: TGTGCCAGCAGCCAATCTCAGCGGGGGGAGCAGTTCTTC. Protein product: CASSQSQRGEQFF.

The genes are TRBV2 and TRBJ2-7, with no clear D. The CDR3 is made up of 11 amino acids. From germline, CDR1 is SNHLY and CDR2 FYNNEI. Deletions cut 5 bases from V and 3 bases from J, with 5 bases between. The CDR3 bases are TGTGCCAGCAGTCCGCGCTACGAGCAGTACTTC. It translates to CASSPRYEQYF. Combining the CDR3 with reference TRBV2 and TRBJ2-7 gives the whole variable domain EPEVTQTPSHQVTQMGQEVILRCVPISNHLYFYWYRQILGQKVEFLVSFYNNEISEKSEIFDDQFSVERPDGSNFTLKIRSTKLEDSAMYFCASSPRYEQYFGPGTRLTVT.

This clone was counted once. The rearrangement joins TRBV5-8 to TRBJ1-5; D is undetermined. Per germline, CDR1 SGHTS and CDR2 YDEGEE. V was pared by 4 bases and J by 6 bases, with 20 bases between. The CDR3 has 16 residues. CDR3 in amino acids: CASSLLLGVGGQPQHF. CDR3 sequence (DNA): TGTGCCAGCAGCCTCCTCCTAGGCGTCGGAGGTCAGCCCCAGCATTTT.

The chain links TRBV19 to TRBJ1-5; 7 nucleotides line up with TRBD1. The germline V gene has CDR1 LNHDA and CDR2 SQIVND (reference sequence). V was pared by 9 bases and J by 0 bases, with 8 bases of the junction left unmatched. The CDR3 contains 15 residues. DNA of the CDR3: TGTGCCAGCACAGAGACAGGGAATAGCAATCAGCCCCAGCATTTT. This encodes CASTETGNSNQPQHF.

The chain recombines TRBV29-1 with TRBJ2-1, with D tentatively TRBD2 (6 bases). This CDR3 comprises 15 residues. V was trimmed by 4 bases and J by 7 bases, leaving 20 bases between them. The germline V gene encodes CDR1 SQVTM and CDR2 ANQGSEA. The CDR3 sequence: CSVARGLLMRNEQFF. Written as DNA, the CDR3 is TGCAGCGTTGCCCGGGGACTCCTCATGAGGAATGAGCAGTTCTTC.

The genes are TRBV7-9 and TRBJ2-3; D unresolved. The V gene lost 5 bases and the J gene lost 5 bases, with 5 bases spanning the gap. Per the germline V gene, CDR1 is SEHNR and CDR2 is FQNEAQ (reference sequence). CDR3 length: 11 amino acids. CDR3 amino acids: CASSRGDTQYF. The DNA for the CDR3 is TGTGCCAGCAGCCGAGGAGATACGCAGTATTTT.

The gene calls are TRBV30 and TRBJ2-5, with TRBD1 as a possible D gene (8 bases). Trimming took 3 bases from V and 5 from J, leaving 19 bases between them. Germline V gene lookup returns CDR1 GTSNPN and CDR2 SVGIG (reference sequence). CDR3 length equals 15 residues. Here the CDR3 DNA reads TGTGCCTGGAGCCAATACAGGGGGGGCTCGGAGACCCAGTACTTC. As protein: CAWSQYRGGSETQYF. The whole variable domain, filled in from reference TRBV30 and TRBJ2-5, reads SQTIHQWPATLVQPVGSPLSLECTVEGTSNPNLYWYRQAAGRGLQLLFYSVGIGQISSEVPQNLSASRPQDRQFILSSKKLLLSDSGFYLCAWSQYRGGSETQYFGPGTRLLVL.

The chain recombines TRBV6-5 with TRBJ1-2; 10 nucleotides agree with TRBD1. Germline lookup yields CDR1 MNHEY and CDR2 SVGAGI. The CDR3 length is 13 residues. The ends lost 8 bases at V and 7 bases at J; junction bases unmatched: 7. CDR3 bases: TGTGCCAGCCGGGACAGGGGCTACCTTGGCTACACCTTC. Amino acids: CASRDRGYLGYTF.

This sequence joins TRBV5-4 and TRBJ2-5, with TRBD2 identical over 7 bases. Germline CDR1 is SGHNT and CDR2 is YYREEE (reference sequence). There are 15 residues in the CDR3. Unmatched junction bases numbered 10, after V lost 1 base and J lost 7 bases. CDR3 sequence (DNA): TGTGCCAGCAGCTTGAAAAAAGGACTAGAGGGGACCCAGTACTTC. It encodes CASSLKKGLEGTQYF.

The chain joins TRBV7-9 to TRBJ2-6, with no clear D. Germline CDR1 and CDR2: SEHNR and FQNEAQ (reference sequence). This CDR3 contains 15 residues. Trimming shortened V by 5 bases and J by 0 bases, and 8 bases separated the two germline ends. The CDR3 is CASSPVVSGANVLTF. The CDR3 bases are TGTGCCAGCAGCCCGGTAGTCTCTGGGGCCAACGTCCTGACTTTC. The entire variable domain, with the rest obtained from reference TRBV7-9 and TRBJ2-6, is as follows: DTGVSQNPRHKITKRGQNVTFRCDPISEHNRLYWYRQTLGQGPEFLTYFQNEAQLEKSRLLSDRFSAERPKGSFSTLEIQRTEQGDSAMYLCASSPVVSGANVLTFGAGSRLTVL.

The rearrangement uses TRBV7-2 and TRBJ1-6, with a possible D match to TRBD1 (5 bases). The CDR3 totals 14 residues. Deletions cut 8 bases from V and 7 bases from J, with 15 bases between. The germline CDR1 and CDR2 sequences are SGHTA and FQGNSA. In DNA, the CDR3 is TGTGCCAGCGGGACTGAAACGCCAAATTCACCCCTCCACTTT. It specifies CASGTETPNSPLHF.

This clone was picked up one time. The V call is TRBV9, the J call TRBJ2-1; 13 bases are a match to TRBD2. The CDR3 contains 16 residues. Trimming took 3 bases from V and 9 from J; bases not matched to a gene: 9. Germline CDR1 SGDLS, CDR2 YYNGEE. The CDR3 here is CASSAPGLAGKGEQFF. In nucleotides, the CDR3 is TGTGCCAGCAGCGCCCCGGGACTAGCGGGAAAAGGTGAGCAGTTCTTC.